The T cell receptor (beta chain) under discussion was sequenced for a study of T cell repertoires in cytomegalovirus infection. Via MiXCR, TCRdb re-called the reads, giving one row per CDR3 protein. Among some 300,000 distinct CDR3 sequences listed, roughly 9.3% were seen once. This clonotype was seen at least ten times. Trimming left V 1 base short and J 0 bases short, with 11 bases between. Looked up from germline, CDR1 is SGHDT and CDR2 is YYEEEE. The CDR3 runs to 17 residues. The sample consisted of PBMCs. This chain joins TRBV5-6 and TRBJ2-6; D unresolved. This TCR came from a human donor in good health (CMV status not recorded). Some clones in this sample may be carry-over from other donors' samples. The CDR3 DNA sequence: TGTGCCAGCAGCTTGTATGAAGGTTACTCTGGGGCCAACGTCCTGACTTTC. It translates to CASSLYEGYSGANVLTF.